These T cell receptor beta chains were read from a single sample in a study of blood T cell repertoires in COVID-19. Assay: immunoSEQ multiplex PCR; the TCRdb copy retains only in-frame clones and omits some. The sample carries about 59,000 clones, 65% to 85% recorded once. Sequenced input: peripheral blood. These TCRs come from a man between 60 and 70 years old with acute or convalescent COVID-19. Both conserved end residues are part of each CDR3. D genes are given only for firm matches. A row's size may be missing; if present it is once, few, many or a size class.

>TRBJ2-7|NA|14|TRBV6-1|NA
TGTGCCAGCAGTGAAGCTCACGGTACGTACGAGCAGTACTTC
CASSEAHGTYEQYF
>TRBJ2-5|NA|13|TRBV7-9|NA
TGTGCCAGCAGCTTCTTGACTTCGGAGACCCAGTACTTC
CASSFLTSETQYF
>TRBJ2-7|NA|11|TRBV20-1|NA
TGCAGTGCGAGGAGATCCTACGAGCAGTACTTC
CSARRSYEQYF
>TRBJ2-3|NA|14|TRBV11-2|NA
TGTGCCAGCAGCTTCGTAACAACGACAGATACGCAGTATTTT
CASSFVTTTDTQYF
>TRBJ1-2|NA|13|TRBV9|NA
TGTGCCAGCAGCCGGCGGCTAGACGATGGCTACACCTTC
CASSRRLDDGYTF
>TRBJ1-6|NA|14|TRBV6-5|NA
TGTGCCAGCACCTTAGGGGGATATAATTCACCCCTCCACTTT
CASTLGGYNSPLHF
>TRBJ1-3|few|17|TRBV7-8|TRBD1
TGTGCCAGCAGCCTCGGGACAGCTGGATCCTCTGGAAACACCATATATTTT
CASSLGTAGSSGNTIYF
>TRBJ2-1|NA|15|TRBV11-3|NA
TGTGCCAGCAGCTTAGAAGGCAGGGGTTCACGGGAGCAGTTCTTC
CASSLEGRGSREQFF
>TRBJ1-1|NA|13|TRBV7-3|NA
TGTGCCAGCAGCTTCGGTCCCGGGACTGAAGCTTTCTTT
CASSFGPGTEAFF
>TRBJ1-5|once|16|TRBV24-1|TRBD1
TGTGCCACCAGTGACCCAAGACAGGGGAACAATCAGCCCCAGCATTTT
CATSDPRQGNNQPQHF
>TRBJ1-2|NA|14|TRBV19|TRBD1
TGTGCCAGTAGTAGGGACAGAGGGCAAAACGGCTACACCTTC
CASSRDRGQNGYTF
>TRBJ2-3|NA|15|TRBV2|TRBD2
TGTGCCAGCATCGGACTAGCTCCGGGCACAGATACGCAGTATTTT
CASIGLAPGTDTQYF
>TRBJ2-1|NA|15|TRBV11-2|TRBD1
TGTGCCAGCAGCACGATGGACAGGGGAGGGGGTGAGCAGTTCTTC
CASSTMDRGGGEQFF
>TRBJ1-2|few|16|TRBV4-1|TRBD1
TGCGCCAGCAGCCAAGAAGGGACAGAAAAAAACTATGGCTACACCTTC
CASSQEGTEKNYGYTF
>TRBJ2-7|NA|14|TRBV2|NA
TGTGCCAGCAGTTACATTCGCGGAGCAGACGAGCAGTACTTC
CASSYIRGADEQYF
>TRBJ1-1|once|16|TRBV12-5|TRBD1
TGTGCTAGTGGTCCGCGGACAGGGGTTGGGAACACTGAAGCTTTCTTT
CASGPRTGVGNTEAFF
>TRBJ2-7|NA|15|TRBV28|TRBD1
TGTGCCAGCAGTCTGACAGGGGTCAAGTCCTACGAGCAGTACTTC
CASSLTGVKSYEQYF
>TRBJ2-3|NA|14|TRBV3-1/TRBV3-2|NA
TGTGCCAGCAGCCGACACGTTAGCACAGATACGCAGTATTTT
CASSRHVSTDTQYF
>TRBJ2-7|NA|13|TRBV19|NA
TGTGCCAGTAGTATGAGACAGAATTACGAGCAGTACTTC
CASSMRQNYEQYF
>TRBJ2-5|NA|17|TRBV5-1|TRBD1
TGCGCCAGCAGCTATTCTATCGGACAGGGGGTTGGAGAGACCCAGTACTTC
CASSYSIGQGVGETQYF
>TRBJ2-7|NA|15|TRBV7-2|TRBD1
TGTGCCAGCAGCTCCAGGACAGGTCCTACCTACGAGCAGTACTTC
CASSSRTGPTYEQYF
>TRBJ2-3|NA|14|TRBV14|TRBD2
TGTGCCAGCAGCAGACTAGCGGGGCGGGATACGCAGTATTTT
CASSRLAGRDTQYF
>TRBJ2-3|NA|19|TRBV5-1|TRBD2
TGCGCCAGCAGCCTAAAGGGACTAGCGGGGAAAAGTCCCACAGATACGCAGTATTTT
CASSLKGLAGKSPTDTQYF
>TRBJ2-2|NA|16|TRBV19|TRBD1
TGTGCCAGTAGTATCGCACAGGGGGCCAACACCGGGGAGCTGTTTTTT
CASSIAQGANTGELFF
>TRBJ1-6|NA|14|TRBV5-1|TRBD1
TGCGCCAGCAGAGCAGGACAGGGAGATTCACCCCTCCACTTT
CASRAGQGDSPLHF
>TRBJ1-6|NA|13|TRBV5-8|NA
TGTGCCAGCAGCTTCAAAGGAGTTTCACCCCTCCACTTT
CASSFKGVSPLHF
>TRBJ2-2|NA|13|TRBV18|NA
TGTGCCAGCTCACCGACTTACCCCGGGGAGCTGTTTTTT
CASSPTYPGELFF
>TRBJ2-3|NA|19|TRBV24-1|TRBD2
TGTGCCACCAGTGTCTCTGACCAGACTAGCGGGGGAAACACAGATACGCAGTATTTT
CATSVSDQTSGGNTDTQYF
>TRBJ2-5|NA|17|TRBV7-8|TRBD2
TGTGCCAGCAGCTTACCGGCTAGCGGGGACCCGCAAGAGACCCAGTACTTC
CASSLPASGDPQETQYF
>TRBJ1-2|once|11|TRBV20-1|NA
TGCAGTGCCCCCCGGGGCTATGGCTACACCTTC
CSAPRGYGYTF